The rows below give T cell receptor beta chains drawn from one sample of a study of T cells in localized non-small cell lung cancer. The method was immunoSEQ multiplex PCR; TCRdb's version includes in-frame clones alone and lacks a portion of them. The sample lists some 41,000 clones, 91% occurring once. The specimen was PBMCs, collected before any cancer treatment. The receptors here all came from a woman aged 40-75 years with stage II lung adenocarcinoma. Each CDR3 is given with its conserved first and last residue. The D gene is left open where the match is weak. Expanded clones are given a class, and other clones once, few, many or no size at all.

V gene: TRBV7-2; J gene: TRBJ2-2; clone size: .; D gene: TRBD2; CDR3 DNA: TGTGCCAGCAGCTTAGATAGCGGGAGGGCCTCGAGCACCGGGGAGCTGTTTTTT; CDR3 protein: CASSLDSGRASSTGELFF
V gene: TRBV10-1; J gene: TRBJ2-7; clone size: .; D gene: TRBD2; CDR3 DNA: TGCGCCAGCTCCACCGGGACTAGCGGCCCCTACGAGCAGTACTTC; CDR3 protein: CASSTGTSGPYEQYF
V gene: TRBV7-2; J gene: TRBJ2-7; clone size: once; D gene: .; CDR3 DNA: TGTGCCAGCAGTCTAGTGTCTCCGGGGGAGCAGTACTTC; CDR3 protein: CASSLVSPGEQYF
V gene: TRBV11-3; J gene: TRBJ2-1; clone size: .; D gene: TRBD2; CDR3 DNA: TGTGCCAGCAGCTCGAATTCTGCTAGCGGGGGGGCATACAATGAGCAGTTCTTC; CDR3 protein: CASSSNSASGGAYNEQFF
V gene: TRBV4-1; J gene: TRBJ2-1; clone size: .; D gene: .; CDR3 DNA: TGCGCCAGCAGCCTAGACGACTCCTACAATGAGCAGTTCTTC; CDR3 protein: CASSLDDSYNEQFF
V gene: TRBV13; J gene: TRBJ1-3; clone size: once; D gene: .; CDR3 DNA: TGTGCCAGCAGCTCCATCGGACAGAGAGCTTCTGGAAACACCATATATTTT; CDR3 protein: CASSSIGQRASGNTIYF
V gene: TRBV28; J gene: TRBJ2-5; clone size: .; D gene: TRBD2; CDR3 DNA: TGTGCCAGCAGTTCCCTTCGACTAGCGGGGGGCCCAGATACCTCCCAAGAGACCCAGTACTTC; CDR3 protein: CASSSLRLAGGPDTSQETQYF
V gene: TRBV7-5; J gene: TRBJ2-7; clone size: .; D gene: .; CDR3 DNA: TGTGTCAGAAGCTTAGCGACGTTTAGACTAGCGGACAACGAGCAGTACTTC; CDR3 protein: CVRSLATFRLADNEQYF
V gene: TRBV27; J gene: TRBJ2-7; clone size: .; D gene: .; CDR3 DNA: TGTGCCAGCAGTCCACTAACTCCGTTGGGGGAGCAGTACTTC; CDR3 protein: CASSPLTPLGEQYF
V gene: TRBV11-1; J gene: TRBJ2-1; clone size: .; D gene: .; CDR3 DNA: TGTGCCAGCAGCTTAGGGGACGGCGTGCCAAATGAGCAGTTCTTC; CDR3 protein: CASSLGDGVPNEQFF
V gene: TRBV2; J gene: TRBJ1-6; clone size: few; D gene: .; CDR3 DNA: TGTGCCAGCAGCGCCGACAGTTTCCCCCATAATTCACCCCTCCACTTT; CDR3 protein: CASSADSFPHNSPLHF
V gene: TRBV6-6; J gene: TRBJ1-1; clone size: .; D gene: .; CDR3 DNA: TGTGCCAGCGGTGTGGGCCGGAACACTGAAGCTTTCTTT; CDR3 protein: CASGVGRNTEAFF
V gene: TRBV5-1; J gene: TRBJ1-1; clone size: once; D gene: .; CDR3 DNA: TGCGCCAGCAGCTTGGAGATCGGCAGGGGATCGAACACTGAAGCTTTCTTT; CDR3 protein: CASSLEIGRGSNTEAFF
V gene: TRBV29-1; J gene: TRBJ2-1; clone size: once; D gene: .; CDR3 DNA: TGCAGCGTTGAAGATCATTACAATGAGCAGTTCTTC; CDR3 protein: CSVEDHYNEQFF
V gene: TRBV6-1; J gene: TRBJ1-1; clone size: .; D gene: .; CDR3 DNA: TGTGCCAGCAGTGAAGCGTCGGGGAGCACTGAAGCTTTCTTT; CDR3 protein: CASSEASGSTEAFF
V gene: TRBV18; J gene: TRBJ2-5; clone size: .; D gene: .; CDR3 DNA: TGTGCCAGCTCACCAACGGAGGGGGCGAGGGAGACCCAGTACTTC; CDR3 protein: CASSPTEGARETQYF
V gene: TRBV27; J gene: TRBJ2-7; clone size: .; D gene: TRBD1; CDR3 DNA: TGTGCCAGCAGTTCTTCCGCGACAGGGGGCTTTTACGAGCAGTACTTC; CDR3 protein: CASSSSATGGFYEQYF
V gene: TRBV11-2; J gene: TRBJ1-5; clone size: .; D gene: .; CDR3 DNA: TGTGCCAGCAGCTTCGGAGGGAACAATCAGCCCCAGCATTTT; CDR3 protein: CASSFGGNNQPQHF
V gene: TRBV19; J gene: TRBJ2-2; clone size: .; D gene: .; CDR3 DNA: TGTGCCAGTAGCCGGCCAGGGGATGCCGGGGAGCTGTTTTTT; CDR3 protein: CASSRPGDAGELFF
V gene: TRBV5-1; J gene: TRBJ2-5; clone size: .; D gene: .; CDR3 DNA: TGCGCCAGCAGCTTGTATCCGCAGGGGACCCAAGAGACCCAGTACTTC; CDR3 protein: CASSLYPQGTQETQYF
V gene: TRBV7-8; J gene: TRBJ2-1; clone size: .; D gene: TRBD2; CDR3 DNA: TGTGCCAGCAGCTTAGCGGGAGGGCTCTACAATGAGCAGTTCTTC; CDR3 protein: CASSLAGGLYNEQFF
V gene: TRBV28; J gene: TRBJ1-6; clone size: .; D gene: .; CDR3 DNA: TGTGCCAGCAGCCAGATACAGGGCTACTCCTATAATTCACCCCTCCACTTT; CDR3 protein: CASSQIQGYSYNSPLHF
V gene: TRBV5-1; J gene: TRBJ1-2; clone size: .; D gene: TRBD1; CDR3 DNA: TGCGCCAGCAGCCCCTTAAACGACAGGGTCTACACCTTC; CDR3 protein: CASSPLNDRVYTF